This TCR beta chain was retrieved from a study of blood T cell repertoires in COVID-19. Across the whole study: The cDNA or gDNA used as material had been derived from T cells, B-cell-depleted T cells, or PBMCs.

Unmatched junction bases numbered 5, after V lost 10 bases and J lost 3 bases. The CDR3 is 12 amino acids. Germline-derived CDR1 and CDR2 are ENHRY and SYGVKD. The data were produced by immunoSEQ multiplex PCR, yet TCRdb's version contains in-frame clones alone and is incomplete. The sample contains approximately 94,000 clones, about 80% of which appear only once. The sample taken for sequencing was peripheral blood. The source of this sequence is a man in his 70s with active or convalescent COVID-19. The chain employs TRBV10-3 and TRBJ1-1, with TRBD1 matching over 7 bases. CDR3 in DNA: TGTGCCACCCGACAGGGCCACACTGAAGCTTTCTTT. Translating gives CATRQGHTEAFF.